Each of the 13 T cell receptor beta chains below was sequenced from the same sample in a study of T cell responses to AZD1222 COVID-19 vaccine. Generated by immunoSEQ multiplex PCR, the TCRdb table keeps only in-frame clones and is missing some. The data hold roughly 120,000 clones, with about 90% observed a single time. The specimen was peripheral blood, collected on day 0 of AZD1222 vaccination. All receptors derive from an adult in good health.

This chain connects TRBV27 to TRBJ2-3, with D perhaps assigned TRBD1 or TRBD2 (5 bases each). Germline V gives CDR1 MNHEY, CDR2 SMNVEV (reference sequence). Trimming cost V 3 bases and J 8 bases, with 21 bases left between them. The CDR3 length is 16 residues. The CDR3 region has the DNA TGTGCCAGCAGTTTGCTGAGGGGAGTTGGTATGGGTACGCAGTATTTT. Protein: CASSLLRGVGMGTQYF.

V and J are TRBV20-1 and TRBJ1-6; tentatively, D is TRBD1 (6 bases). This CDR3 spans 14 amino acids. V lost 3 bases, J lost 10 bases, and 16 bases lay in between. Germline V gene lookup returns CDR1 DFQATT and CDR2 SNEGSKA (reference sequence). This CDR3 is CSASGQRRGSPLHF. DNA of the CDR3: TGCAGTGCTAGTGGACAGCGCCGGGGCTCACCCCTCCACTTT.

V gene TRBV6-5 combines with J gene TRBJ1-1; TRBD1 is a possible D gene (6 bases). Per germline, CDR1 MNHEY and CDR2 SVGAGI. The CDR3 runs to 13 residues. The V gene lost 11 bases and the J gene lost 6 bases, with 19 bases spanning the gap. CDR3: CAVNPGGGPEAFF. The CDR3 region has the DNA TGTGCCGTAAACCCCGGGGGCGGTCCTGAAGCTTTCTTT.

This clone was seen a single time. This sequence joins TRBV27 and TRBJ1-2; no reliable D call. The CDR3 runs 16 residues. Germline assignment: CDR1 MNHEY and CDR2 SMNVEV (reference sequence). The V and J ends lost 0 bases and 7 bases respectively, with 18 bases between them. The CDR3 loop is CASSLSSGHGYFGYTF. The CDR3 DNA reads TGTGCCAGCAGTTTATCATCTGGGCACGGATATTTTGGCTACACCTTC.

This clone came up a few times. This chain connects TRBV27 to TRBJ1-5, with D maybe TRBD1 (6 bases). This CDR3 is 15 amino acids long. V was clipped by 3 bases and J by 8 bases, with 17 bases between them. Germline loops: CDR1 MNHEY, CDR2 SMNVEV (reference sequence). In DNA, the CDR3 is TGTGCCAGCAGTTTTGCAGGGGACAATGGGAAGCCCCAGCATTTT. This sequence encodes CASSFAGDNGKPQHF.

The rearrangement joins TRBV24-1 to TRBJ2-2; 12 bases align to TRBD2. The CDR3 contains 15 residues. Trimming removed 4 bases from V and 10 bases from J; junction bases left unmatched: 6. Per the germline V gene, CDR1 is KGHDR and CDR2 is SFDVKD. As DNA, the CDR3 is TGTGCCACCAGTGACCCGACTAGCGGGAGCGCGGAGCTGTTTTTT. This encodes CATSDPTSGSAELFF.

The gene calls are TRBV19 and TRBJ1-1, with D possibly TRBD1 on 6 matching bases. Germline CDR1 and CDR2: LNHDA and SQIVND (reference sequence). V was clipped by 7 bases and J by 0 bases, with 18 bases between them. This CDR3 region has 16 residues. The CDR3 DNA is TGTGCCAGTAAAAGCCGGACAGACCTTATGAACACTGAAGCTTTCTTT. Translating gives CASKSRTDLMNTEAFF.

V is TRBV2 and J is TRBJ2-3, with D maybe TRBD2 (5 bases). Germline lookup yields CDR1 SNHLY and CDR2 FYNNEI. The CDR3 is 12 residues long. V lost 8 bases and J 3 bases, leaving 9 bases between the germline ends. The chain's CDR3 is CASGRGTDTQYF. The CDR3 region has the DNA TGTGCCAGCGGACGGGGAACAGATACGCAGTATTTT.

This clone was counted a single time. The gene calls are TRBV28 and TRBJ2-3; 9 positions match TRBD2. The CDR3 is 15 residues long. Germline V gene data show CDR1 as MDHEN and CDR2 as SYDVKM. The V gene end was trimmed by 5 bases and the J gene end by 4 bases; junction bases not matched to a gene: 7. The CDR3 loop reads CASSGTSRGADTQYF. Here the CDR3 DNA reads TGTGCCAGCAGTGGGACTAGCAGAGGCGCAGATACGCAGTATTTT.

The genes are TRBV7-3 and TRBJ2-1, with D uncertain. Germline-derived CDR1 and CDR2 are SGHTA and FQGTGA. The CDR3 is made up of 15 amino acids. The V end lost 6 bases, the J end lost 0 bases, and 12 bases lay between the germline ends. This CDR3 reads CASRAAHSSYNEQFF. The CDR3 DNA reads TGTGCCAGCAGGGCGGCTCATAGCTCCTACAATGAGCAGTTCTTC.

The chain is built from TRBV29-1 and TRBJ1-3; no clear D. CDR1 SQVTM and CDR2 ANQGSEA come from the germline V gene. The CDR3 consists of 13 residues. V was pared by 7 bases and J by 0 bases, with 10 bases between. CDR3 protein: CSGGSISGNTIYF. Here the CDR3 DNA reads TGCAGCGGGGGAAGCATCTCTGGAAACACCATATATTTT.

The V call is TRBV7-2, the J call TRBJ2-6, with D tentatively TRBD1 (6 bases). The germline V gene has CDR1 SGHTA and CDR2 FQGNSA. CDR3 size: 14 residues. Trimming pared 5 bases from V and 11 bases from J, leaving 16 bases between. The CDR3, as DNA: TGTGCCAGCAGCCTTCCTCTACAGGGCCACGTCCTGACTTTC. It encodes CASSLPLQGHVLTF.

This chain links TRBV9 with TRBJ1-4, with a tentative D call TRBD1 (5 bases). V shed 0 bases and J shed 4 bases, with 16 bases lying between them. This CDR3 region has 17 residues. CDR1 is SGDLS, CDR2 YYNGEE, per germline. CDR3: CASSVGQKGSRNEKLFF. CDR3 DNA sequence: TGTGCCAGCAGCGTAGGGCAGAAGGGGAGCCGTAATGAAAAACTGTTTTTT.